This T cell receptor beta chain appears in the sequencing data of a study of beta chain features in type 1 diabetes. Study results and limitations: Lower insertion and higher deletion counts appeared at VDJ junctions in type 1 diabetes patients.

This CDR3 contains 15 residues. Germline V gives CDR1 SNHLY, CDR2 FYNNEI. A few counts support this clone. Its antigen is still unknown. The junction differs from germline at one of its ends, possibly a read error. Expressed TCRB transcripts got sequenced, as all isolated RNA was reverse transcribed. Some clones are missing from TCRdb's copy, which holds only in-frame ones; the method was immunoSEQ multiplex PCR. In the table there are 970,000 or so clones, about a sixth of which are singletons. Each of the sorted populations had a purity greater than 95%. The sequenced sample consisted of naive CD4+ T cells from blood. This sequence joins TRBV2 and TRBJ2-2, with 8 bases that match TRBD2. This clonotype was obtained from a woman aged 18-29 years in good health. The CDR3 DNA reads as TGTGCCAGCAGTAAAGCGGGAGCGAACACCGGGGAGCTGTTTTTT. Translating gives CASSKAGANTGELFF.